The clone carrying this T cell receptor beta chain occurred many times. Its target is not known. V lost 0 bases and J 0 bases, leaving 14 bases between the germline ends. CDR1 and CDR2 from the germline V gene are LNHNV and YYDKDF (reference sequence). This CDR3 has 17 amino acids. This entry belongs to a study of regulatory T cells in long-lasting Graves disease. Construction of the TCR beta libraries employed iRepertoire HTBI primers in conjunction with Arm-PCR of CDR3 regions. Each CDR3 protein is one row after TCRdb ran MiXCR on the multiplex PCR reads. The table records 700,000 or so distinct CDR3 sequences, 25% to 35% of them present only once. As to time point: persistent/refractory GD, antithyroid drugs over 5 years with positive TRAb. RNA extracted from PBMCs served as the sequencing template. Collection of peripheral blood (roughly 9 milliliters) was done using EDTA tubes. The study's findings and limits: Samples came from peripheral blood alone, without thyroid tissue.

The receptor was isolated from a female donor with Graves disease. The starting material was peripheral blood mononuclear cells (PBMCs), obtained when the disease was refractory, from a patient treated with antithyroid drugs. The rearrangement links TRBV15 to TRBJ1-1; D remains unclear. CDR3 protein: CATSRDLEQPMNTEAFF. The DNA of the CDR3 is TGTGCCACCAGCAGAGATTTAGAACAGCCTATGAACACTGAAGCTTTCTTT.